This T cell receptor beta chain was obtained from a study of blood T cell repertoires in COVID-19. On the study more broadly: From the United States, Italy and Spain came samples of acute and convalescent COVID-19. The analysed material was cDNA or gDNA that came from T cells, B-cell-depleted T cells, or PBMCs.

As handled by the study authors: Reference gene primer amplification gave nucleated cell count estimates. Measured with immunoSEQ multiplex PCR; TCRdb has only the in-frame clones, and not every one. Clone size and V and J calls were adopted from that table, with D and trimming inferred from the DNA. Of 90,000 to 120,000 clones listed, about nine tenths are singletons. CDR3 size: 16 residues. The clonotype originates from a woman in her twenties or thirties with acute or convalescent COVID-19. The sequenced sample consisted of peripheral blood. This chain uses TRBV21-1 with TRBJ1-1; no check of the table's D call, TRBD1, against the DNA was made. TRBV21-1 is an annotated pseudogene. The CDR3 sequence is CASSKARDTLNTEAFF. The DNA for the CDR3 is TGTGCCAGCAGCAAAGCCCGGGACACCTTGAACACTGAAGCTTTCTTT.